This T cell receptor beta chain was recorded in a study of blood T cells in healthy people across ages. A second PCR, run for about 7 to 11 cycles, used a sample-barcoded 5' primer plus a J-beta primer mix. TCRdb ran MiXCR on the 5' RACE reads and lists one entry per CDR3 protein. The sample carries around 800,000 distinct CDR3 sequences, about 26% recorded once. Germline values: CDR1 ENHRY, CDR2 SYGVKD. The CDR3 is made up of 17 amino acids. J was trimmed by 5 bases and V by 0 bases; bases with no gene match: 6. Another study also made use of these data, one on T cells of mothers and their children.

This receptor was taken from a boy aged 5-17 years in good health. Sequencing was done on a sample of blood. The rearrangement links TRBV10-3 to TRBJ2-3; 12 bases are a match to TRBD2. Here the CDR3 reads CAISESFASGGVDTQYF. CDR3 sequence (DNA): TGTGCCATCAGTGAGTCGTTTGCTAGCGGGGGGGTAGATACGCAGTATTTT.